The clone carrying this TCR beta chain has just one count. The antigen remains unidentified. The data derive from a study of T cells in localized non-small cell lung cancer. The study's findings and limits: Adjacent uninvolved lung tissue had the highest T cell clonality, exceeding tumor. Turning up in adjacent lung were a median about 56 of the top 100 tumor clones. Heterogeneity is still possible, as just one tumor region was sequenced. In the blood, greater T cell density corresponded to longer overall survival.

The table came from immunoSEQ multiplex PCR; TCRdb's copy has only in-frame clones and leaves some out. Of 41,000 or so clones in the sample, approximately 86% were seen once. The specimen comprised peripheral blood, sampled before any cancer treatment. This clonotype originated in a woman between 18 and 50 years old with stage III lung adenocarcinoma.

CDR3 sequence reads: CASSPPGQANTEAFF. Written as DNA, the CDR3 is TGTGCCAGCAGCCCACCGGGACAGGCGAACACTGAAGCTTTCTTT. The chain couples TRBV5-6 to TRBJ1-1; the match to TRBD1 covers 8 bases. Germline trimming cut 4 bases from V and 1 base from J; bases unmatched to any gene: 6. Germline CDR1 is SGHDT and CDR2 is YYEEEE. The CDR3 runs 15 residues.